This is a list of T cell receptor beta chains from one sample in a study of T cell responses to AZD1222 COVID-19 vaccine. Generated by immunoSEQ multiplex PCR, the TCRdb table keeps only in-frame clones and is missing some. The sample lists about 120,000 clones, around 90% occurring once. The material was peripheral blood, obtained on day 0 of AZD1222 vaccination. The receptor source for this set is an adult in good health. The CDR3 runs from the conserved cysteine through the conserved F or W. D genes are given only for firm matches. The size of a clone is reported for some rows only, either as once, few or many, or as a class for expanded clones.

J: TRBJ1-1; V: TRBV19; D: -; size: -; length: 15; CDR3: CASRTGTRSSTEAFF; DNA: TGTGCCAGTAGAACCGGGACCCGCTCCTCCACTGAAGCTTTCTTT
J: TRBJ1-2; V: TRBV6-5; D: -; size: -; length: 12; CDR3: CASSSGLYGYTF; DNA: TGTGCCAGCAGTTCGGGACTTTATGGCTACACCTTC
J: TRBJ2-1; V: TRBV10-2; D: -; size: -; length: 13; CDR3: CASRTGQGDEQFF; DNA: TGCGCCAGCAGGACGGGACAAGGGGATGAGCAGTTCTTC
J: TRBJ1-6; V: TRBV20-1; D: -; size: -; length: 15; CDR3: CSASYAGRLDSPLHF; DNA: TGCAGTGCTAGTTATGCCGGGAGGTTGGATTCACCCCTCCACTTT
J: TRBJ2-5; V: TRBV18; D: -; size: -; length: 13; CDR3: CASSTNRAETQYF; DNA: TGTGCCAGCTCAACGAACAGGGCTGAGACCCAGTACTTC
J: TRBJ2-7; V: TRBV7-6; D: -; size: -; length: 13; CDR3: CASSLMSSYEQYF; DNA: TGTGCCAGCAGCTTAATGAGCTCCTACGAGCAGTACTTC
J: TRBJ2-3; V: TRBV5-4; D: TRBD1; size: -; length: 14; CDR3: CASSFPQGADTQYF; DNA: TGTGCCAGCAGCTTCCCACAGGGGGCAGATACGCAGTATTTT
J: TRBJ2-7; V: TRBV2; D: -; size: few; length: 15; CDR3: CASSEGQVMAYEQYF; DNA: TGTGCCAGCAGTGAAGGGCAGGTAATGGCCTACGAGCAGTACTTC
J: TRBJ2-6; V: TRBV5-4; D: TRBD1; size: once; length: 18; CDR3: CASSRFTGEYSGANVLTF; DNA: TGTGCCAGCAGCCGTTTTACAGGGGAGTACTCTGGGGCCAACGTCCTGACTTTC
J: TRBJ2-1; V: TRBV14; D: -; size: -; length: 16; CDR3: CASSTRPSILYNEQFF; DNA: TGTGCCAGCAGCACTCGTCCCAGTATACTATACAATGAGCAGTTCTTC
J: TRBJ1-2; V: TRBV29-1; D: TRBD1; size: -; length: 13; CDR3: CSVEGQGVYGYTF; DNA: TGCAGCGTTGAGGGACAGGGTGTCTATGGCTACACCTTC
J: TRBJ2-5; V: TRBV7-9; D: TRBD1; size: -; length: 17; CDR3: CASSQATGGASGETQYF; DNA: TGTGCCAGCAGCCAGGCAACAGGGGGCGCCTCAGGGGAGACCCAGTACTTC
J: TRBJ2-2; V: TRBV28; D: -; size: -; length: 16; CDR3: CASTLVGGVRPGELFF; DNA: TGTGCCAGCACCCTAGTAGGGGGGGTTCGGCCCGGGGAGCTGTTTTTT
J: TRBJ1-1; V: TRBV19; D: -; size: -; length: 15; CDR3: CASSIDHSGRTEAFF; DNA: TGTGCCAGTAGTATAGATCATTCAGGGAGGACTGAAGCTTTCTTT
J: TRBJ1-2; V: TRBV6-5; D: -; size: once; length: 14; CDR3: CASRYDTGEYGYTF; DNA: TGTGCCAGCAGATACGACACGGGGGAATATGGCTACACCTTC
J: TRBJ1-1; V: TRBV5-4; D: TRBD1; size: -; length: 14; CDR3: CASSWGGGGTEAFF; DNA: TGTGCCAGCAGCTGGGGAGGGGGCGGCACTGAAGCTTTCTTT
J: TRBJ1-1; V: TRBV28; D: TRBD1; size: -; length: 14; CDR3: CASRLGQGRTEAFF; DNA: TGTGCCAGCAGGCTGGGACAGGGGAGGACTGAAGCTTTCTTT
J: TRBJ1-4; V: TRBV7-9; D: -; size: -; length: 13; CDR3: CASSPTGSEKLFF; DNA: TGTGCCAGCAGCCCCACAGGGAGTGAAAAACTGTTTTTT
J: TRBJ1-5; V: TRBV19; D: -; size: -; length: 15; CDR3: CASSMIGGSNQPQHF; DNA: TGTGCCAGTAGTATGATCGGGGGGAGCAATCAGCCCCAGCATTTT
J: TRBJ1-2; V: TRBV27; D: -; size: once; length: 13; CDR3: CASRLDMRYGYTF; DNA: TGTGCCAGCCGCCTGGACATGCGCTATGGCTACACCTTC
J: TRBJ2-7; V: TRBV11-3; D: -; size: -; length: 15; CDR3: CASLVPWPGVHEQYF; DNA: TGTGCCAGCCTGGTCCCTTGGCCCGGCGTCCACGAGCAGTACTTC
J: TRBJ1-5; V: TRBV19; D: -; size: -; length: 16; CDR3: CASSSQRTGKDQPQHF; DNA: TGTGCCAGTAGTTCGCAACGCACAGGGAAGGACCAGCCCCAGCATTTT
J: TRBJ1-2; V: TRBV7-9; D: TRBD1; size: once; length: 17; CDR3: CASSLRHPTGGSDGYTF; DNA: TGTGCCAGCAGCTTACGACACCCGACAGGGGGTTCTGATGGCTACACCTTC
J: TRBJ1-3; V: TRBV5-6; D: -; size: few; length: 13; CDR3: CASSSSSGNTIYF; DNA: TGTGCCAGCAGCTCGAGCTCTGGAAACACCATATATTTT
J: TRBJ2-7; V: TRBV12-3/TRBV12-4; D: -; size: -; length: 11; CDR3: CASSAPNEQYF; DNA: TGTGCCAGCAGTGCTCCTAACGAGCAGTACTTC
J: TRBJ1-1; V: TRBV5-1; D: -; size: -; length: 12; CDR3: CASRESNTEAFF; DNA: TGCGCCAGCAGGGAGAGCAACACTGAAGCTTTCTTT
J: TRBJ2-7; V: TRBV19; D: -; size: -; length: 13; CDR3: CASSPGHGYEQYF; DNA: TGTGCCAGTAGTCCCGGACACGGCTACGAGCAGTACTTC
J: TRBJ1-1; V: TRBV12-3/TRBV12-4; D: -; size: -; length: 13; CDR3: CASSPSGGREAFF; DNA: TGTGCCAGCAGCCCCAGCGGGGGACGCGAAGCTTTCTTT
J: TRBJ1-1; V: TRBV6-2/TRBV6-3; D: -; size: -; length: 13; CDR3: CASSASTPLGAFF; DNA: TGTGCCAGCAGTGCGTCGACCCCTCTCGGAGCTTTCTTT
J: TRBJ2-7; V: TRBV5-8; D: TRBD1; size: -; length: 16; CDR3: CASSRAGGLHIYEQYF; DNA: TGTGCCAGCAGTCGGGCAGGGGGCTTACATATCTACGAGCAGTACTTC